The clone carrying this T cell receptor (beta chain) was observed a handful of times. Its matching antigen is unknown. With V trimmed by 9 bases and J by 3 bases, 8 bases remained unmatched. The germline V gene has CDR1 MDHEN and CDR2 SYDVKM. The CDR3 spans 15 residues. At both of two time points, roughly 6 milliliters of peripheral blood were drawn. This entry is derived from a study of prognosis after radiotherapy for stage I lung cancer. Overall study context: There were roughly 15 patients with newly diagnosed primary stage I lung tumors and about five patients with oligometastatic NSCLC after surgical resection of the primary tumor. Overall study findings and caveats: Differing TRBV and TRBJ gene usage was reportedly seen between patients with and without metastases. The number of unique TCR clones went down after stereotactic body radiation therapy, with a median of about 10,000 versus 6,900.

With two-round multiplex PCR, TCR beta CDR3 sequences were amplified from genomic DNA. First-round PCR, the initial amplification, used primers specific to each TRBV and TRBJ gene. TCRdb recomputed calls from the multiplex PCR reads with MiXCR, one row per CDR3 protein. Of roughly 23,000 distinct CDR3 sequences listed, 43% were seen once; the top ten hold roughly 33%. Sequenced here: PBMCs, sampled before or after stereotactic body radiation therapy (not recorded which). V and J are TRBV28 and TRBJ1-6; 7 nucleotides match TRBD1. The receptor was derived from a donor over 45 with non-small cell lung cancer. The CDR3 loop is CASVVTGNYNSPLHF. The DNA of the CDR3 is TGTGCCAGTGTTGTGACAGGGAACTATAATTCACCCCTCCACTTT. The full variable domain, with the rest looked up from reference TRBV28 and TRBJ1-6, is DVKVTQSSRYLVKRTGEKVFLECVQDMDHENMFWYRQDPGLGLRLIYFSYDVKMKEKGDIPEGYSVSREKKERFSLILESASTNQTSMYLCASVVTGNYNSPLHFGNGTRLTVT.